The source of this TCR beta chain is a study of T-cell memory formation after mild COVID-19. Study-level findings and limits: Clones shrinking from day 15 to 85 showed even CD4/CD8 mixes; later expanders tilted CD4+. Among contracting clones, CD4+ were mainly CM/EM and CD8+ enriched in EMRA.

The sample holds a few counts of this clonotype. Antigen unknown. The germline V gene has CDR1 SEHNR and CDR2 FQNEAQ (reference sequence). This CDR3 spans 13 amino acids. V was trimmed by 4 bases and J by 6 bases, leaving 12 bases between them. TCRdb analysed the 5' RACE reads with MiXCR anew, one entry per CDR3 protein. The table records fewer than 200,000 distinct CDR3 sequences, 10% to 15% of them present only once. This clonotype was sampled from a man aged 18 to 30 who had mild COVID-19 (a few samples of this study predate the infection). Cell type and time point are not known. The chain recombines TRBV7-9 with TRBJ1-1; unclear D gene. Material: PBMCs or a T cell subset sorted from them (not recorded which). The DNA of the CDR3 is TGTGCCAGCAGCTCCTACGGGGTCGCTGAAGCTTTCTTT. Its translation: CASSSYGVAEAFF.